This T cell receptor beta chain was identified in a study of human thymus T cells. Study results and caveats: Apparent bias marked the V and J gene usage of thymic and blood repertoires. Unrelated individuals were reported by related research to share highly overlapping thymic repertoires.

Resections from corrective heart surgery provided thymus tissue. V lost 5 bases to trimming and J lost 5 bases, with 28 bases between them. The CDR3 is made up of 18 amino acids. Germline V lookup: CDR1 SGHTA, CDR2 FQGNSA. Sequencing was performed with immunoSEQ multiplex PCR; in TCRdb, only in-frame clones are kept and a portion is missing. The table has about 120,000 clones, approximately 96% seen once; the top ten hold approximately 0.022%. In the case of this clone: What it binds is not known.

The source material was thymus tissue. The chain employs TRBV7-2 and TRBJ2-7, with D possibly TRBD2 on 5 matching bases. The sequence derives from a boy younger than two with a congenital heart defect but otherwise immunologically healthy. The CDR3 is CASSRPQGERGTTHEQYF. The CDR3 DNA follows: TGTGCCAGCAGCCGACCCCAAGGCGAACGGGGTACAACCCACGAGCAGTACTTC.